Included here is one T cell receptor beta chain sequence, with context. Its antigen is unknown. This record comes from a study of cytomegalovirus exposure and HLA in healthy donors (dated by TCRdb to the late 2010s). At the level of the whole study: In an earlier analysis of fewer than 750 of the donors, about 260 Gb of sequence data and 90 million to 130 million unique TCR beta sequences from about 179 million T cells were reported. About 300 gigabases of sequencing data and 80 million or so unique TCR sequences were included in an early release covering about 700 HLA-typed donors. The genetic ancestry cluster associated with self-reported Caucasian donors included roughly four fifths of the approximately 400 genotyped donors. The aim of the study was to test whether cataloging public T cell receptors could identify signatures of past pathogen exposure. The study used immunosequencing to profile the T cell repertoires of hundreds of subjects and linked those repertoires to cytomegalovirus serostatus. Along with the approximately 650-subject first cohort, a separate validation cohort of over 90 different subjects was used. To predict cytomegalovirus infection status, the study combined high-throughput TCR immunosequencing, statistical association of individual TCRs with disease status, and machine learning. A later analysis re-analyzed previously published TCR beta repertoires from 660 or so donors and added high-resolution HLA genotyping to study TCR occurrence patterns. In the later analysis, no new phenotypic data were used to find candidate immune exposures; instead, reliance was placed on TCR beta sequences and their occurrence across donors. To decide whether each TCR beta V gene segment behaved as functional or pseudogenic, an earlier analysis of some 580 of the donors relied on high-throughput TCR beta sequencing. Donor age, sex, ethnicity and CMV serostatus were compiled alongside the repertoire data. A later genetic analysis took genome-wide SNP genotypes for about 55% of the 666 donors and used that subset as a discovery cohort. All discovery cohort repertoires had been generated using a single sequencing platform. HLA typing covered class I and class II loci at four-digit resolution. The number of typed donors differed by locus: roughly 629-630 for A, B, C, DRB1 and DQB1; 522 for DQA1; about 600 for DPA1; and roughly 490 for DPB1. A handful of DR-DQ haplotypes were handled as single units for association and clustering because linkage in the cohort was strong. Among about 400 genotyped donors of the cohort, an average of approximately 200,000 unique TCR beta nucleotide sequences was sequenced per donor, of which about 19% were non-productive. The research as a whole found: Because some donors lacked HLA typing at each locus, the association tests relied only on the typed subset. A group of highly shared sequence variants was considered likely to be a technical artifact of the sequencing pipeline. In a later analysis, the rate of TCR association differed among HLA loci, with DRB1 alleles having the most associated TCRs and HLA-C alleles having the fewest. Cytomegalovirus status was reported to be diagnosed by the classifier with high specificity and sensitivity in both the original and validation cohorts. Correlated functional status among segregating V segments might reflect linkage disequilibrium, but an unknown experimental factor could not be ruled out. Several of the top co-occurrence clusters appeared to be linked to parvovirus B19, influenza, CMV and Epstein-Barr virus, according to a later analysis. A few of the identified cytomegalovirus-associated TCR beta chains were confirmed in vitro to be specific for cytomegalovirus antigens. While some public TCRs were present in many individuals, most TCR sequences turned up only very rarely across donors. The presence/absence analyses assumed that sequencing depth was roughly uniform across donors, and that assumption may not be true. According to the authors, the approach could potentially be generalized to other disease states and immunological phenotypes. Some IMGT-functional V segments, including TRBV6-2 and TRBV6-3, could not be told apart with the 87-base-pair reads, so those segments were excluded. When HLA alleles, especially DR and DQ, strongly co-occurred, TCR associations were difficult to assign to individual alleles. According to a later genetic analysis, donors in an Asian-associated ancestry cluster had fewer N-insertions in productive TCRs than the approximately 630-donor mean. A total of 164 TCR beta chains were listed by the study as associated with cytomegalovirus. A further reported finding was that TCR beta sequences accurately predicted the HLA-A and HLA-B alleles for most subjects in the first cohort. In a later analysis, HLA-associated TCR beta chains showed more clonal expansion and lower generation probabilities than non-associated chains that were equally common. According to a later analysis, most CMV-associated TCR beta chains appeared to be HLA-restricted, and the HLA associations seemed to be driven largely by CMV exposure. In a later analysis, some 17,000 TCR beta sequences were associated with specific HLA alleles at a false discovery rate of 0.05. An association between a missense DCLRE1C variant and V-gene and J-gene trimming of TCR beta chains was found in a later genetic analysis and replicated in an independent cohort. Immune exposure information for the cohort was limited to CMV serostatus. In this cohort, only TCR beta chains were sequenced, and detectable features were limited by the absence of alpha or paired-chain data. Broadly in line with IMGT annotations, most TCR beta V segments showed up in productive rearrangements about 87% or about 30% of the time in an earlier analysis of a few hundred of the donors. Seventeen rarely observed V segments, including chromosome 9 orphons, were excluded from the earlier analysis of about 600 of the donors because counts were too low.

Including the terminal cysteine and phenylalanine, the CDR3 comprises 14 residues. The only DNA kept is the CDR3, 42 bases in frame from the first base. The germline V gene provides CDR1 SGHNT and CDR2 YENEEA. Germline trimming amounts to 5 bases on V and 8 bases on J, with 7 as the count of junction bases outside the gene matches. Receptor libraries were prepared by the immunoSEQ multiplex PCR assay. The multiplex PCR relied on a mix of 60 forward primers for TCR Vbeta segments and 13 reverse primers for TCR Jbeta segments. Amplification of the CDR3 region of rearranged TCR beta genes was performed with a multiplex PCR assay on genomic DNA. Amplified TCR beta libraries were sequenced as 87-base-pair reads on the Illumina HiSeq System. As for the authors' bioinformatics: A later analysis tallied 75 million to 95 million unique TCR beta chains across the 660 or so repertoires, and about 12 million of those chains were shared by two or more donors. To remove PCR and sequencing errors, raw reads were error-corrected and collapsed into unique sequences using a nearest-neighbor algorithm that merged closely related sequences. Alignment of CDR3 sequences to IMGT reference sequences was used to assign V, D and J gene segments. For a sequence to be retained, a match of at least six nucleotides was required to both a V gene segment and a J gene segment. Rearrangements were called productive when the CDR3 lacked stop codons and stayed in frame with V and J; all others were non-productive. Following IMGT convention, CDR3 was defined as the stretch from the second conserved V-encoded cysteine up to the conserved J-encoded phenylalanine. Sequences without an unambiguous match to a single V gene segment were excluded from the earlier analysis of 500 to 700 of the donors. An earlier analysis of 587 of the donors classified V segments as functional when productive rearrangements were above 56.7% and as segregating when the standard deviation between donors was above 5%. A statistical classification framework was built to diagnose cytomegalovirus status from the catalog of TCR beta chain sequences. A later analysis assigned V and J genes by comparing TCR nucleotide sequences with IMGT/GENE-DB human TR gene sequences. In a later analysis, CDR3 sequences and most-parsimonious VDJ recombination scenarios were assigned using the TCRdist pipeline. In a later analysis, every TCR beta chain was defined by the combination of its CDR3 amino acid sequence and its V-gene family, and reads without a unique V-gene family were dropped. A later analysis removed roughly 590 highly shared, low-generation-probability nucleotide sequences to deal with suspected cross-contamination and a sequencing artifact. A later analysis calculated a clonal expansion index for each public chain from normalized within-repertoire ranks of inferred template counts. In a later analysis, generation probabilities were computed using a VDJ recombination model fitted to out-of-frame rearrangements, and the results were checked against IGoR. In a later analysis, TCR-TCR, TCR-HLA and TCR-CMV co-occurrence was scored with hypergeometric tests, and a repertoire-size bias correction was applied to TCR pairs. To estimate false discovery rates, a later analysis permuted the HLA or CMV assignments 20 times. In a later analysis, co-occurring TCRs were grouped with DBSCAN, and TCRdist sequence similarity was added when clustering was performed within HLA-allele-positive subsets. Co-occurrence clustering excluded repertoires with fewer than 30,000 or more than 120,000 public chains, plus five with anomalous nucleotide sharing. TCRdb took over this immuneACCESS table, retaining in-frame rearrangements with V and J assigned. Such tables are incomplete; in checked studies, under half of the missing clones stem from an unresolved V gene, and the remainder is unexplained. The V and J calls and clone size come from that table; D and trimming were worked out from the DNA. This sample's table contains some 200,000 clones. Of the sample, around 0.8% falls within the top ten clones.

The cohort comprised some 680 healthy bone marrow donors. Cohort members were all nominally healthy when sampled, although unrecorded immune exposures were likely present. The donor tested CMV seropositive, placing the donor among the 289 seropositive members of the cohort. Each donor provided a peripheral blood sample, and peripheral blood mononuclear cells were used for TCR beta sequencing. The Qiagen DNeasy Blood Extraction Kit was used to extract genomic DNA from the blood cell samples. Sequencing was carried out using PBMCs. Recombination connected TRBV11-3 to TRBJ2-1; 9 bases in the junction line up with TRBD1. The TCR comes from a woman aged 18-30 years in good health and CMV-seropositive. CDR3 reads: CASSTQQGAYEQFF. The nucleotide sequence reads as follows: TGTGCCAGCAGCACCCAACAGGGGGCCTATGAGCAGTTCTTC. Beyond the CDR3, the reference TRBV11-3 and TRBJ2-1 genes provide the residues; the full variable domain reads: EAGVVQSPRYKIIEKKQPVAFWCNPISGHNTLYWYLQNLGQGPELLIRYENEEAVDDSQLPKDRFSAERLKGVDSTLKIQPAELGDSAVYLCASSTQQGAYEQFFGPGTRLTVL.